A selection of T cell receptor beta chains follows, all from one sample in a study of blood T cell repertoires in COVID-19. Sequencing was performed with immunoSEQ multiplex PCR; in TCRdb, only in-frame clones are kept and a portion is missing. The repertoire holds hundreds of thousands of clones, with 92% as singletons. Sequenced: peripheral blood. These receptors came from a man aged 55-75 years with COVID-19, enrolled during active disease. CDR3s include the opening cysteine and the closing phenylalanine or tryptophan. Each record gives: clone size, D gene, V gene, J gene, CDR3 DNA, CDR3 protein. D genes are given only for firm matches. A row's size may be missing; if present it is once, few, many or a size class.

size: .
D: .
V: TRBV15
J: TRBJ2-4
DNA: TGTGCCACCAGCCGGGGGGACATAGCCAAAAACATTCAGTACTTC
CDR3: CATSRGDIAKNIQYF

size: .
D: TRBD1
V: TRBV11-2
J: TRBJ1-5
DNA: TGTGCCAGCAGCACAGGACAGGGAGGCAATCAGCCCCAGCATTTT
CDR3: CASSTGQGGNQPQHF

size: .
D: TRBD1
V: TRBV7-7
J: TRBJ1-5
DNA: TGTGCTAGCAGCCTGACAGGGAGCAATCAGCCCCAGCATTTT
CDR3: CASSLTGSNQPQHF

size: .
D: TRBD2
V: TRBV5-1
J: TRBJ2-1
DNA: TGCGCCAGCGGGCGGGGGGGCTCCTACAATGAGCAGTTCTTC
CDR3: CASGRGGSYNEQFF

size: .
D: TRBD1
V: TRBV2
J: TRBJ1-2
DNA: TGTGCCAGCAGTATAGGACAGGTCGGCTACACCTTC
CDR3: CASSIGQVGYTF

size: once
D: .
V: TRBV11-2
J: TRBJ2-4
DNA: TGTGCCAGCAGCCCTTCTCGTGCCAAAAACATTCAGTACTTC
CDR3: CASSPSRAKNIQYF

size: .
D: .
V: TRBV9
J: TRBJ1-2
DNA: TGTGCCAGCAGCGGGACATCTAACTATGGCTACACCTTC
CDR3: CASSGTSNYGYTF

size: few
D: .
V: TRBV11-2
J: TRBJ2-7
DNA: TGTGCCAGCAGCTTAGTGAGGCACGAGCAGTACTTC
CDR3: CASSLVRHEQYF

size: once
D: .
V: TRBV7-8
J: TRBJ2-7
DNA: TGTGCCAGCAGCTTAACACTTTTAGGGACAAGACAGTACTTC
CDR3: CASSLTLLGTRQYF

size: .
D: .
V: TRBV12-3/TRBV12-4
J: TRBJ1-2
DNA: TGTGCCAGCAGGCCAACAGCTGCTGGAGGCTACACCTTC
CDR3: CASRPTAAGGYTF

size: .
D: .
V: TRBV4-1
J: TRBJ2-1
DNA: TGCGCCAGCGCAACTGGGCTGGGCAATGAGCAGTTCTTC
CDR3: CASATGLGNEQFF

size: .
D: TRBD2
V: TRBV9
J: TRBJ2-2
DNA: TGTGCCAGCAGCGCCCTTAGCGGGGCGAACACCGGGGAGCTGTTTTTT
CDR3: CASSALSGANTGELFF

size: .
D: TRBD2
V: TRBV30
J: TRBJ2-3
DNA: TGTGCCTGGATGGCTAGCGGGAGCGATACGCAGTATTTT
CDR3: CAWMASGSDTQYF

size: .
D: .
V: TRBV7-8
J: TRBJ2-1
DNA: TGTGCCAGCAGCCCCGGGGGCTCCTACAATGAGCAGTTCTTC
CDR3: CASSPGGSYNEQFF

size: once
D: TRBD1
V: TRBV6-5
J: TRBJ2-7
DNA: TGTGCCAGCACTTTGGGACAGGGACCCTACGAGCAGTACTTC
CDR3: CASTLGQGPYEQYF

size: .
D: TRBD1
V: TRBV4-3
J: TRBJ1-2
DNA: TGCGCCAGCAGCCAGATTGACAGGGGGCAGACATCTGGCTACACCTTC
CDR3: CASSQIDRGQTSGYTF

size: once
D: .
V: TRBV29-1
J: TRBJ2-3
DNA: TGCAGCCTTCGATCCACAGAAACGCAGTATTTT
CDR3: CSLRSTETQYF

size: .
D: TRBD1
V: TRBV5-8
J: TRBJ1-5
DNA: TGTGCCAGCAGCTTGGGGACAGGGGGTTTTGGCAATCAGCCCCAGCATTTT
CDR3: CASSLGTGGFGNQPQHF

size: .
D: .
V: TRBV29-1
J: TRBJ1-1
DNA: TGCAGCGTTGAAGTCCGGGCCCGGGGCACTGAAGCTTTCTTT
CDR3: CSVEVRARGTEAFF

size: few
D: TRBD1
V: TRBV19
J: TRBJ2-2
DNA: TGTGCCACCGGGACAGGGGACGGCTCGGGCACCGGGGAGCTGTTTTTT
CDR3: CATGTGDGSGTGELFF

size: .
D: .
V: TRBV30
J: TRBJ1-5
DNA: TGTGCCTGGAGTGTACCAGGGAACAATCAGCCCCAGCATTTT
CDR3: CAWSVPGNNQPQHF

size: .
D: .
V: TRBV19
J: TRBJ1-2
DNA: TGTGCCAGTAGTATTACGGGACAAAACTATGGCTACACCTTC
CDR3: CASSITGQNYGYTF

size: .
D: TRBD1
V: TRBV5-1
J: TRBJ1-1
DNA: TGCGCCAGCAGCTTGGAAGGCGGACAGGGAAGTACCCTGAACACTGAAGCTTTCTTT
CDR3: CASSLEGGQGSTLNTEAFF

size: .
D: TRBD1
V: TRBV5-1
J: TRBJ1-1
DNA: TGCGCCAGCAGCTTGGGGCAGGGGGCGCAGGACACTGAAGCTTTCTTT
CDR3: CASSLGQGAQDTEAFF

size: .
D: TRBD2
V: TRBV10-3
J: TRBJ2-3
DNA: TGTGCCATAAGTCGGGGGGAGGCAGATACGCAGTATTTT
CDR3: CAISRGEADTQYF

size: .
D: TRBD2
V: TRBV7-6
J: TRBJ2-1
DNA: TGTGCCAGCAGCTTAGGGACTAGTTTGGTGGGGGTTTACAATGAGCAGTTCTTC
CDR3: CASSLGTSLVGVYNEQFF

size: .
D: .
V: TRBV6-6
J: TRBJ1-1
DNA: TGTGCCACCGAGGTTTCGAACACTGAAGCTTTCTTT
CDR3: CATEVSNTEAFF

size: .
D: TRBD2
V: TRBV6-2/TRBV6-3
J: TRBJ2-1
DNA: TGTGCCAGCAGCCATCCAGCGGGGGCCCTTCAGATCTTC
CDR3: CASSHPAGALQIF

size: .
D: TRBD2
V: TRBV20-1
J: TRBJ2-1
DNA: TGCAGTGCTAGTCGCGGGAGGGCGGACAATGAGCAGTTCTTC
CDR3: CSASRGRADNEQFF

size: .
D: TRBD2
V: TRBV7-8
J: TRBJ2-2
DNA: TGTGCCAGCAGCTTAGTAACTAGCGGTAACACCGGGGAGCTGTTTTTT
CDR3: CASSLVTSGNTGELFF

size: .
D: .
V: TRBV11-3
J: TRBJ2-2
DNA: TGTGCCAGCAGCTTAGGTCCCTACGGGGAGCTGTTTTTT
CDR3: CASSLGPYGELFF

size: .
D: .
V: TRBV2
J: TRBJ1-5
DNA: TGTGCCAGCAGTGGGGGAGGGCCAAGCAATCAGCCCCAGCATTTT
CDR3: CASSGGGPSNQPQHF

size: .
D: .
V: TRBV7-8
J: TRBJ1-6
DNA: TGTGCCAGCAGCTTAGGAGGTGGCGGATCACCCCTCCACTTT
CDR3: CASSLGGGGSPLHF

size: .
D: TRBD1
V: TRBV7-3
J: TRBJ2-2
DNA: TGTGCCAGCAGCTTCAGACAGGGAACGACCACCGGGGAGCTGTTTTTT
CDR3: CASSFRQGTTTGELFF

size: .
D: .
V: TRBV3-1/TRBV3-2
J: TRBJ2-3
DNA: TGTGCCAGCAGCCCGGGTCTGACGACAGATACGCAGTATTTT
CDR3: CASSPGLTTDTQYF

size: .
D: .
V: TRBV4-1
J: TRBJ1-5
DNA: TGCGCCAGCAGCCGGTTACCTGAGCTCGGGGGCAATCAGCCCCAGCATTTT
CDR3: CASSRLPELGGNQPQHF

size: .
D: .
V: TRBV27
J: TRBJ2-3
DNA: TGTGCCAGCAGTTTAACCTCTTCGAGCGTACCCGGCGGGGCTACGCAGTATTTT
CDR3: CASSLTSSSVPGGATQYF

size: .
D: .
V: TRBV6-6
J: TRBJ1-2
DNA: TGTGCCAGCATGAGGGGGGGAGACTATGGCTACACCTTC
CDR3: CASMRGGDYGYTF

size: .
D: TRBD2
V: TRBV29-1
J: TRBJ2-7
DNA: TGCAGCGTTGAACTAGCGGGAGAAAGCTCCTACGAGCAGTACTTC
CDR3: CSVELAGESSYEQYF

size: once
D: .
V: TRBV7-2
J: TRBJ2-1
DNA: TGTGCCAGCAGCTTAACTTGGCTAGCATCCTACAATGAGCAGTTCTTC
CDR3: CASSLTWLASYNEQFF

size: .
D: TRBD1
V: TRBV28
J: TRBJ1-5
DNA: TGTGCCAGCAGTTCGGGACAGCCCCAGCCCCAGCATTTT
CDR3: CASSSGQPQPQHF

size: .
D: TRBD1
V: TRBV30
J: TRBJ2-7
DNA: TGTGCCTGGAGCGGGACAGGGTCCCTCGAGCAGTACTTC
CDR3: CAWSGTGSLEQYF

size: .
D: .
V: TRBV3-1/TRBV3-2
J: TRBJ1-1
DNA: TGTGCCAGCAGCCCAGATTGGGTTCGCAGGCAAGCTTTCTTT
CDR3: CASSPDWVRRQAFF

size: .
D: TRBD1
V: TRBV7-9
J: TRBJ2-1
DNA: TGTGCCAGCAGCCTAAGACGTGGGGACAGGGACTCCTACAATGAGCAGTTCTTC
CDR3: CASSLRRGDRDSYNEQFF

size: .
D: .
V: TRBV28
J: TRBJ1-2
DNA: TGTGCCAGCACCAAGTGGGAGGATGGCTACACCTTC
CDR3: CASTKWEDGYTF

size: .
D: TRBD1
V: TRBV30
J: TRBJ1-2
DNA: TGTGCCTGGAGTCCCGCGACAGGGAATGGCTACACCTTC
CDR3: CAWSPATGNGYTF

size: once
D: TRBD1
V: TRBV24-1
J: TRBJ1-2
DNA: TGTGCCACCAGTGATTCGACAGGGTTGGATGGCTACACCTTC
CDR3: CATSDSTGLDGYTF

size: .
D: .
V: TRBV6-2/TRBV6-3
J: TRBJ1-1
DNA: TGTGCCAGCAGTTACTACGACAGGAAAGGTGAAGCTTTCTTT
CDR3: CASSYYDRKGEAFF

size: .
D: TRBD2
V: TRBV5-1
J: TRBJ2-3
DNA: TGCGCCAGCAGCTCGTCCGGGACTAGGAGTGATACGCAGTATTTT
CDR3: CASSSSGTRSDTQYF

size: .
D: .
V: TRBV7-2
J: TRBJ2-2
DNA: TGTGCCAGCAGCTCCCAACTAGTAACCGGGGAGCTGTTTTTT
CDR3: CASSSQLVTGELFF

size: few
D: TRBD2
V: TRBV7-3
J: TRBJ2-1
DNA: TGTGCCAGCAGCCTAGGGACTAGCGGGGGACCAGAGCAGTTCTTC
CDR3: CASSLGTSGGPEQFF

size: .
D: .
V: TRBV28
J: TRBJ1-2
DNA: TGTGCCAGCAGTCCCCCGAGGGTTAACTATGGCTACACCTTC
CDR3: CASSPPRVNYGYTF

size: once
D: TRBD2
V: TRBV18
J: TRBJ2-5
DNA: TGTGCCAGCTCACCACAGCTTGTTAGCGGGAAGGAGACCCAGTACTTC
CDR3: CASSPQLVSGKETQYF

size: .
D: TRBD1
V: TRBV5-1
J: TRBJ2-7
DNA: TGCGCCAGCAGCTCGCTCGGACAGGGGGCAGGCGAGCAGTACTTC
CDR3: CASSSLGQGAGEQYF

size: .
D: .
V: TRBV18
J: TRBJ1-1
DNA: TGTGCCAGCTCACCACCCCCATTCGGGAACACTGAAGCTTTCTTT
CDR3: CASSPPPFGNTEAFF

size: .
D: TRBD2
V: TRBV2
J: TRBJ2-1
DNA: TGTGCCAGCAAACTAGCGGGAGGGCAGTTCTTC
CDR3: CASKLAGGQFF